These T cell receptor beta chains were read from a single sample in a study of cytomegalovirus exposure and HLA in healthy donors. Assay: immunoSEQ multiplex PCR; the TCRdb copy retains only in-frame clones and omits some. The sample carries 150,000 to 200,000 clones, 70% to 90% recorded once. Specimen: PBMCs. The receptors were gathered from a young woman in good health and CMV-seronegative. CDR3s include the opening cysteine and the closing phenylalanine or tryptophan. The D gene is left open where the match is weak. Size tells how often a clone was seen (once, few, many) or the class of an expanded clone, and some rows leave it out.

>TRBD1|TRBV5-1|NA|14|TRBJ2-1
TGCGCCAGCAGCTCGCAGGGGGCAGGCAATGAGCAGTTCTTC
CASSSQGAGNEQFF
>NA|TRBV2|NA|13|TRBJ1-5
TGTGCCAGCAGTCCCTGGGGGAGGCGAGCCCAGCATTTT
CASSPWGRRAQHF
>NA|TRBV11-2|NA|13|TRBJ2-5
TGTGCCAGCAGCTTAGATGAGTGGGAGACCCAGTACTTC
CASSLDEWETQYF
>TRBD1|TRBV9|NA|15|TRBJ2-1
TGTGCCAGCAGCTCCGGGACAGGGGGGTACAATGAGCAGTTCTTC
CASSSGTGGYNEQFF
>TRBD1|TRBV28|NA|17|TRBJ1-4
TGTGCCAGCAGTTCGTCCCGGGACAGGGATCATCATGAAAAACTGTTTTTT
CASSSSRDRDHHEKLFF
>TRBD1|TRBV18|NA|13|TRBJ1-1
TGTGCCAGCTCACCTGACAGGGAAACTGAAGCTTTCTTT
CASSPDRETEAFF
>NA|TRBV6-5|NA|13|TRBJ1-3
TGTGCCAGCAGTTATAATTCTGGAAACACCATATATTTT
CASSYNSGNTIYF
>TRBD2|TRBV27|NA|16|TRBJ2-5
TGTGCCAGCAGCCCCACTACTAGCGTTCGGTGGGAGACCCAGTACTTC
CASSPTTSVRWETQYF
>TRBD2|TRBV5-4|few|16|TRBJ2-5
TGTGCCAGCAGCCTAAGGGAGGGACTGCTCGGGGAGACCCAGTACTTC
CASSLREGLLGETQYF
>NA|TRBV6-5|NA|14|TRBJ1-1
TGTGCCAGCAGTCAGTCGTCCATGAACACTGAAGCTTTCTTT
CASSQSSMNTEAFF
>NA|TRBV6-6|NA|16|TRBJ1-5
TGTGCCAGCAGGGATAAGATCAGGGGTGGCAATCAGCCCCAGCATTTT
CASRDKIRGGNQPQHF
>TRBD2|TRBV2|NA|15|TRBJ2-5
TGTGCCAGCAGCAAGACTAGCGGGGGGTTAGAGACCCAGTACTTC
CASSKTSGGLETQYF
>TRBD1|TRBV7-2|few|15|TRBJ1-6
TGTGCCAGCAGACAGGGGAGCTCCTATAATTCACCCCTCCACTTT
CASRQGSSYNSPLHF
>NA|TRBV15|NA|15|TRBJ2-5
TGTGCCACCAGCAGAGATTCCGAGAGCGGGGAGACCCAGTACTTC
CATSRDSESGETQYF
>TRBD1|TRBV7-9|NA|16|TRBJ1-6
TGTGCCAGCAGCTCAGGGGGCAGGGGGTATAATTCACCCCTCCACTTT
CASSSGGRGYNSPLHF
>TRBD1|TRBV6-1|NA|15|TRBJ1-1
TGTGCCAGCTCCTACAGGGGACAGGGTAACACTGAAGCTTTCTTT
CASSYRGQGNTEAFF
>NA|TRBV7-8|NA|11|TRBJ2-7
TGTGCCAGCAGCTCCTATAACGAGCAGTACTTC
CASSSYNEQYF
>TRBD1|TRBV2|NA|13|TRBJ1-1
TGTGCCAGCGTCAAGGGGGCTGGGACTGAAGCTTTCTTT
CASVKGAGTEAFF
>TRBD1|TRBV11-2|NA|17|TRBJ1-2
TGTGCCAGCAGCTTAAGTGGCTTAGGGACAGGGTTCTATGGCTACACCTTC
CASSLSGLGTGFYGYTF
>NA|TRBV5-1|NA|13|TRBJ2-5
TGCGCCAATCGCGGGGTGTACCAAGAGACCCAGTACTTC
CANRGVYQETQYF
>NA|TRBV7-9|NA|12|TRBJ1-3
TGTGCCAGCGCCGCAACAGGACCCACCATATATTTT
CASAATGPTIYF
>NA|TRBV6-1|once|17|TRBJ1-6
TGTGCCAGCAGTGAAACGGCGGTGAGCTCCTATAATTCACCCCCCCACTTT
CASSETAVSSYNSPPHF
>NA|TRBV14|NA|18|TRBJ2-6
TGTGCCAGCTCTAGAACAGGGAAACTATACTCTGGGGCCAACGTCCTGACTTTC
CASSRTGKLYSGANVLTF
>TRBD1|TRBV5-6|NA|15|TRBJ2-7
TGTGCCAGCAGCTGGGATGGCAGGGGGCGTTACGAGCAGTACTTC
CASSWDGRGRYEQYF
>NA|TRBV12-5|NA|15|TRBJ1-1
TGTGCTAGTGGTTTGGATGTTAACAGGGCGAATGAAGCTTTCTTT
CASGLDVNRANEAFF
>NA|TRBV5-1|NA|15|TRBJ2-5
TGCGCCAGCAGCAGTGGGACCTCGGAGGGGGAGACCCAGTACTTC
CASSSGTSEGETQYF
>TRBD1|TRBV6-5|once|14|TRBJ2-7
TGTGCCAGCAGGGCGGGACAGGGGATCTACGAGCAGTACTTC
CASRAGQGIYEQYF
>NA|TRBV5-1|NA|14|TRBJ1-1
TGCGCCAGCAGCCCGGAAGGAGCGAACACTGAAGCTTTCTTT
CASSPEGANTEAFF
>TRBD2|TRBV7-8|NA|17|TRBJ2-1
TGTGCCAGCAGCTTCAGCCCAGCGGGAGGGCCGAACAATGAGCAGTTCTTC
CASSFSPAGGPNNEQFF
>TRBD1|TRBV7-9|NA|17|TRBJ2-7
TGTGCCAGCAGTTCTCGACCTGGGACAGGGGAGACCTACGAGCAGTACTTC
CASSSRPGTGETYEQYF
>TRBD1|TRBV28|NA|18|TRBJ1-4
TGTGCCAGCACGTCGTGGACAGGGCTTAAAACAACTAATGAAAAACTGTTTTTT
CASTSWTGLKTTNEKLFF
>TRBD1|TRBV9|few|13|TRBJ2-4
TGTGCCAGCAGCACCGGGGACAGGTCGACTCAGTACTTC
CASSTGDRSTQYF
>TRBD1|TRBV6-5|once|13|TRBJ1-2
TGTGCCAGCAGATCCGGGACAGCGGATGGCTACACCTTC
CASRSGTADGYTF
>NA|TRBV5-1|NA|16|TRBJ2-4
TGCGCCAGCAGCCTTGGACAGCAGGTAGCCAAAAACATTCAGTACTTC
CASSLGQQVAKNIQYF
>TRBD1|TRBV6-5|NA|14|TRBJ1-2
TGTGCCAGCAGAGCGCCGGGACAGGGGGGAAGCTACACCTTC
CASRAPGQGGSYTF
>NA|TRBV14|NA|13|TRBJ2-7
TGTGCCAGCAGCCAAGAGGGGGCTAGCGAGCAGTACTTC
CASSQEGASEQYF
>NA|TRBV5-1|NA|14|TRBJ2-2
TGCGCCAGCAGCGTACAGGGAGACACCGGGGAGCTGTTTTTT
CASSVQGDTGELFF
>NA|TRBV5-1|NA|13|TRBJ1-5
TGCGCCAGCAGCTTGTCCACCAGTGAGCCCCAGCATTTT
CASSLSTSEPQHF
>TRBD2|TRBV18|once|16|TRBJ2-1
TGTGCCAGCTCAACGAATAGCGGGGGGGCCTACAATGAGCAGTTCTTC
CASSTNSGGAYNEQFF
>TRBD1|TRBV6-1|NA|15|TRBJ2-7
TGTGCCAGCAGTGTTACGGCAGGGGGACGCTACGAGCAGTACTTC
CASSVTAGGRYEQYF